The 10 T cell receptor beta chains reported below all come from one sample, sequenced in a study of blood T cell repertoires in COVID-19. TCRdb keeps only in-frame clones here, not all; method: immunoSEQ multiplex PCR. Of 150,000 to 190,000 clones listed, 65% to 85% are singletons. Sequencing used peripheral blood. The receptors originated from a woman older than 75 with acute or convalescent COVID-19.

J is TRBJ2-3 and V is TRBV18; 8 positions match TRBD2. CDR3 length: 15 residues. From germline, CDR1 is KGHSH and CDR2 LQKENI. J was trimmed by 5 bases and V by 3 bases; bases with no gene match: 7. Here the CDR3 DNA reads TGTGCCAGCTCACCCCGGGACCTAGCGGGAGATACGCAGTATTTT. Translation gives CASSPRDLAGDTQYF.

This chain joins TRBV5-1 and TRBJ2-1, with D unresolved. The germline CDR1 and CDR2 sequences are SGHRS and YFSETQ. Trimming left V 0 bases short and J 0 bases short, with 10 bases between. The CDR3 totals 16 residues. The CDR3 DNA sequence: TGCGCCAGCAGCTTGGGAAAATACTCCTCCTACAATGAGCAGTTCTTC. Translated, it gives CASSLGKYSSYNEQFF.

The CDR3 is CASSFQRWSGHEAFF. CDR3 sequence (DNA): TGTGCCAGCAGCTTCCAAAGGTGGTCAGGACACGAAGCTTTCTTT. The chain has TRBV5-8 and TRBJ1-1, with D possibly being TRBD1 (5 bases). Trimming pared 2 bases from V and 8 bases from J, leaving 19 bases between. The CDR3 has 15 amino acids. Germline V CDR1 and CDR2: SGHTS, YDEGEE. The full variable domain, in which reference TRBV5-8 and TRBJ1-1 provide the parts outside the CDR3, is EAGVTQSPTHLIKTRGQQATLRCSPISGHTSVYWYQQALGLGLQFLLWYDEGEERNRGNFPPRFSGRQFPNYSSELNVNALELEDSALYLCASSFQRWSGHEAFFGQGTRLTVV.

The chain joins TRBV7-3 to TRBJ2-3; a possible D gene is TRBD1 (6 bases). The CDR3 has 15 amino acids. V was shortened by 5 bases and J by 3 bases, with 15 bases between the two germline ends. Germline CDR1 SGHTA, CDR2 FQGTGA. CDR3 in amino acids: CASSPQGMGTDTQYF. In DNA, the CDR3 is TGTGCCAGCAGCCCCCAGGGGATGGGAACAGATACGCAGTATTTT.

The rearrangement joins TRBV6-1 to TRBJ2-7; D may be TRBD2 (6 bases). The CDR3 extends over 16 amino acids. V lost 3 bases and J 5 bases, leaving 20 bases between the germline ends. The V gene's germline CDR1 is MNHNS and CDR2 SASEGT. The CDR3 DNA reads TGTGCCAGCAGTGACGCGGACGGGAGAGAGATCCACGAGCAGTACTTC. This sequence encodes CASSDADGREIHEQYF.

CDR3 in amino acids: CASSWGDTEQFF. In DNA form, the CDR3 reads TGTGCCAGCAGTTGGGGCGACACTGAGCAGTTCTTC. V gene TRBV12-3 or TRBV12-4 combines with J gene TRBJ2-1, with a tentative D call TRBD1 (5 bases). Trimming took off 4 bases at V and 9 bases at J, with 10 bases between the two ends. The CDR3 has 12 residues.

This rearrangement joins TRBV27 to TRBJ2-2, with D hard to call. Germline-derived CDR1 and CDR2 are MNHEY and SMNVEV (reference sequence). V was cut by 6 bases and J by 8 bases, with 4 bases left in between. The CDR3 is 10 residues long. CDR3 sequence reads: CASSPGELFF. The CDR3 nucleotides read TGTGCCAGCAGCCCTGGGGAGCTGTTTTTT.

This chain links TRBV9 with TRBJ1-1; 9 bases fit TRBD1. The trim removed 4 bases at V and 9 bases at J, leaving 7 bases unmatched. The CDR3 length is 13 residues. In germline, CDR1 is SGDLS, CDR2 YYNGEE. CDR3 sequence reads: CASSPTDRGKAFF. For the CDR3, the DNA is TGTGCCAGCAGCCCAACGGACAGGGGAAAAGCTTTCTTT.

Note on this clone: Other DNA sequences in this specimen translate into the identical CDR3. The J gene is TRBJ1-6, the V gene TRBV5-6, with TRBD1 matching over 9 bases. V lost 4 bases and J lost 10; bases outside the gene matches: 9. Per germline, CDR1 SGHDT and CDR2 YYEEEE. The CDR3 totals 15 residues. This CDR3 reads CASSGDRAQRSPLHF. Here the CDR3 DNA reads TGTGCCAGCAGCGGGGACAGGGCCCAGCGGTCACCCCTCCACTTT.

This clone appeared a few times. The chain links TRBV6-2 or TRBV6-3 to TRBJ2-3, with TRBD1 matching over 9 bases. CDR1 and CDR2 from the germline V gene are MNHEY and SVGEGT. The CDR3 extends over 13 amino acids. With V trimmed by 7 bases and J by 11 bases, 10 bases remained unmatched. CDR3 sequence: CASIPTGGAGQYF. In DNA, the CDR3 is TGTGCCAGCATCCCTACAGGGGGCGCTGGGCAGTATTTT.